Listed here are 5 T cell receptor beta chains from one sample, sequenced in a study of blood T cell repertoires in COVID-19. Assay: immunoSEQ multiplex PCR; the TCRdb copy retains only in-frame clones and omits some. The sample consists of 210,000 or so clones, roughly 81% of them appearing once. Sequencing used peripheral blood. All receptors derive from a woman in her 70s with active or convalescent COVID-19.

For the CDR3, the DNA is TGCGCCAGCAGCTTGGTTGCGGGGATCTCCTACGAGCAGTACTTC. It yields the protein CASSLVAGISYEQYF. This rearrangement joins TRBV5-1 to TRBJ2-7; tentatively, D is TRBD2 (6 bases). The ends were cut back, 0 bases at V and 0 bases at J, with 10 bases in the middle. The germline V gene has CDR1 SGHRS and CDR2 YFSETQ. There are 15 residues in the CDR3.

This clone was observed once. The chain employs TRBV2 and TRBJ2-1; 15 positions agree with TRBD2. Germline V lookup: CDR1 SNHLY, CDR2 FYNNEI. CDR3 size: 20 residues. V dropped 2 bases and J dropped 8; count of bases not matched to a gene: 16. CDR3 amino acids: CASSENVGRTSGRARDEQFF. The CDR3 DNA sequence: TGTGCCAGCAGTGAAAACGTAGGTCGGACTAGCGGGAGGGCCAGAGATGAGCAGTTCTTC.

The chain has TRBV9 and TRBJ2-1; 12 nucleotides match TRBD2. CDR1 and CDR2 (germline): SGDLS, YYNGEE. V trimming: 1 base; J trimming: 2 bases; junction bases outside the gene matches: 10. CDR3 length: 19 amino acids. The CDR3 bases are TGTGCCAGCAGCGTAAGGGTCAAGGCTAGCGGGAGGGCCTACAATGAGCAGTTCTTC. This gives the protein CASSVRVKASGRAYNEQFF.

This clone was recorded a few times. The chain combines TRBV12-3 or TRBV12-4 with TRBJ1-1; D call uncertain. With 1 base removed from V and 0 bases from J, the gap between germline ends came to 3 bases. This CDR3 has 13 residues. The CDR3 DNA reads as TGTGCCAGCAGTTTAGTAGTGAACACTGAAGCTTTCTTT. This encodes CASSLVVNTEAFF.

In its sample, this clone was seen a few times. This chain connects TRBV2 to TRBJ2-3, with D possibly being TRBD1 (6 bases). CDR1 and CDR2 (germline): SNHLY, FYNNEI. The CDR3 runs 12 residues. The V gene lost 5 bases and the J gene lost 8 bases, with 11 bases spanning the gap. CDR3 sequence: CASSLQGVTQYF. The CDR3 DNA reads as TGTGCCAGCAGTCTACAGGGAGTTACGCAGTATTTT. The whole variable domain, remainder taken from reference TRBV2 and TRBJ2-3, is EPEVTQTPSHQVTQMGQEVILRCVPISNHLYFYWYRQILGQKVEFLVSFYNNEISEKSEIFDDQFSVERPDGSNFTLKIRSTKLEDSAMYFCASSLQGVTQYFGPGTRLTVL.